The source of this TCR beta chain is a study of control samples from healthy donors and cancer patients. Repertoires were generated with immunoSEQ multiplex PCR, while TCRdb's copy carries only in-frame clones and drops some. Of 29,000 or so clones in the sample, roughly 85% were seen once. This CDR3 contains 14 residues. Germline CDR1 reads SGHTA; CDR2 reads FQGNSA. Trimming left V 5 bases short and J 11 bases short, with 21 bases between. Sequences were obtained from formalin-fixed, paraffin-embedded tissue. The sequence was obtained from a female donor with melanoma. The chain combines TRBV7-2 with TRBJ1-1; perhaps TRBD1 as D (6 bases). CDR3 amino acids: CASSLSWDTGGAFF. In DNA form, the CDR3 reads TGTGCCAGCAGCCTCTCATGGGACACCGGAGGGGCTTTCTTT.